This is a list of T cell receptor beta chains from one sample in a study of cytomegalovirus exposure and HLA in healthy donors. Method: immunoSEQ multiplex PCR; TCRdb's copy keeps in-frame clones and lacks some. This sample has 150,000 to 200,000 clones, with approximately 80% found just once. The sequencing input was PBMCs. All receptors come from a woman under 40 in good health and CMV-seropositive. The CDR3 runs from the conserved cysteine through the conserved F or W. The order of the fields is clone size, D gene, V gene, J gene, CDR3 DNA, CDR3 protein. A D gene is named only where the DNA matches it firmly. Rows may omit the clone size; those that give it use once, few, many or a size class.

>.|.|TRBV7-9|TRBJ2-7
TGTGCCAGCAGCTTAGGCGGGACGGGATACGAGCAGTACTTC
CASSLGGTGYEQYF
>few|TRBD1|TRBV5-1|TRBJ2-7
TGCGCCAGCAGCGGACAGGGCTACGAGCAGTACTTC
CASSGQGYEQYF
>few|.|TRBV7-9|TRBJ1-1
TGTGCCAGCCGTGGGGACAAATCCATGAACACTGAAGCTTTCTTT
CASRGDKSMNTEAFF
>few|.|TRBV5-1|TRBJ2-5
TGCGCCAGCAGCTTGGTTGTGGCGGGGGCAGGGGAGACCCAGTACTTC
CASSLVVAGAGETQYF
>.|TRBD2|TRBV27|TRBJ2-1
TGTGCCAGCAGTGCCACTAGCGGGGGGGCCAATGAGCAGTTCTTC
CASSATSGGANEQFF
>.|TRBD1|TRBV7-6|TRBJ1-1
TGTGCCAGCAGCTTGGGACAGGGTGAAGCTTTCTTT
CASSLGQGEAFF
>.|TRBD1|TRBV19|TRBJ2-7
TGTGCCAGTAGTATGCGACAGGGCCCCTACGAGCAGTACTTC
CASSMRQGPYEQYF
>.|.|TRBV11-3|TRBJ2-5
TGTGCCAGCAGCCCGCAGGGTGGGGAGACCCAGTACTTC
CASSPQGGETQYF
>.|TRBD2|TRBV11-1|TRBJ2-7
TGTGCCAGCAGCCGGAGCGTCCCCAGCGGGAGGGTAATCTACGAGCAGTACTTC
CASSRSVPSGRVIYEQYF
>.|TRBD2|TRBV19|TRBJ2-1
TGTGCCAGTAGTGTACTAGCGGGAGGGCCAGGGGGTAATGAGCAGTTCTTC
CASSVLAGGPGGNEQFF
>.|TRBD2|TRBV29-1|TRBJ2-1
TGCAGCGCCCTACGCGGTAGCGGGAGAATGGATGAGCAGTTCTTC
CSALRGSGRMDEQFF
>.|.|TRBV7-2|TRBJ2-3
TGTGCCAGCAGCAAGCGCGCAGATACGCAGTATTTT
CASSKRADTQYF
>.|TRBD2|TRBV6-5|TRBJ2-2
TGTGCCAGCAGTTACGAGCGGGAGGGTCTCGGCGGGGAGCTGTTTTTT
CASSYEREGLGGELFF
>.|TRBD2|TRBV5-1|TRBJ2-2
TGCGCCAGCAGCCCCGCTGGACTAGCGGACACCGGGGAGCTGTTTTTT
CASSPAGLADTGELFF
>.|.|TRBV7-2|TRBJ2-7
TGTGCCAGCACCCTTCCAGGGGCCTACGAGCAGTACTTC
CASTLPGAYEQYF
>.|.|TRBV6-5|TRBJ2-7
TGTGCCAGCAGACAGGAGAGTTTCTACGAGCAGTACTTC
CASRQESFYEQYF
>.|.|TRBV25-1|TRBJ2-1
TGTGCCAGCAGTGAGACCCAGTTGCGGCACAATGAGCAGTTCTTC
CASSETQLRHNEQFF
>.|TRBD2|TRBV7-8|TRBJ2-3
TGTGCCAGCGGGACTAGCGGTAGCACAGATACGCAGTATTTT
CASGTSGSTDTQYF
>.|.|TRBV7-6|TRBJ1-2
TGTGCCAGCAGCTTAGATCAGGGCGCCAACTATGGCTACACCTTC
CASSLDQGANYGYTF
>.|TRBD1|TRBV6-5|TRBJ2-7
TGTGCCAGCAGGTTGACAGGGGTACGGTCCGAGCAGTACTTC
CASRLTGVRSEQYF
>.|TRBD1|TRBV4-2|TRBJ1-2
TGTGCCAGCAGCACCCGGGCGGGACAGACAGACTATGGCTACACCTTC
CASSTRAGQTDYGYTF
>.|TRBD1|TRBV6-4|TRBJ2-7
TGTGCCAGCAGTAACCCCGGGACAGTGGACTACGAGCAGTACTTC
CASSNPGTVDYEQYF
>.|TRBD2|TRBV6-1|TRBJ2-1
TGTGCCAGCAGCCGAGAGCGGGAGACCAATGAGCAGTTCTTC
CASSRERETNEQFF
>once|TRBD1|TRBV5-8|TRBJ2-7
TGTGCCAGCAGCTTGTTTCGGACAGGCGAGGAGCAGTACTTC
CASSLFRTGEEQYF
>few|.|TRBV27|TRBJ1-2
TGTGCCAGCAGCCCCTATGGTTTTTCTAACTATGGCTACACCTTC
CASSPYGFSNYGYTF
>.|TRBD2|TRBV4-2|TRBJ2-7
TGTGCCAGCAGCCAAGGCGGGAGTTTTGACGAGCAGTACTTC
CASSQGGSFDEQYF
>.|TRBD2|TRBV7-2|TRBJ2-5
TGTGCCAGCAGCGCCTCAGCGGGGGCCAGAGAGACCCAGTACTTC
CASSASAGARETQYF
>.|.|TRBV29-1|TRBJ2-7
TGCAGCGTTGCGGAGGGGCCCGACGAGCAGTACTTC
CSVAEGPDEQYF
>.|.|TRBV5-6|TRBJ2-3
TGTGCCAGCAGCTTTCTCGTAGAGCGGTCAGATACGCAGTATTTT
CASSFLVERSDTQYF
>.|.|TRBV19|TRBJ1-1
TGTGCCAGCCTCCCGACCGGGTTGGACACTGAAGCTTTCTTT
CASLPTGLDTEAFF
>.|TRBD2|TRBV7-9|TRBJ2-5
TGTTCCAGCAGCTTTTCCCGACTAGCGGGAGAGACCCAGTACTTC
CSSSFSRLAGETQYF